The clone carrying this TCR beta chain was found many times. Germline-derived CDR1 and CDR2 are SGHAT and FQNNGV. The CDR3 totals 14 residues. The data belong to a study of regulatory T cells in long-lasting Graves disease. The time point denotes: newly diagnosed GD, antithyroid drugs for less than 3 months. PBMCs provided the RNA from which the TCR library was made. Arm-PCR of CDR3 regions with iRepertoire HTBI primers generated TCR beta libraries. One entry per CDR3 protein results from TCRdb running MiXCR on the multiplex PCR reads. This table has around 250,000 distinct CDR3 sequences, 18% appearing once. The same data also contributed to another study, on T cells in Graves' hyperthyroidism and ophthalmopathy. That study reports: The definition of stable Graves' hyperthyroidism was no ophthalmopathy progression within 18 months.

The receptor was isolated from a woman in her 30s with Graves disease. The material sequenced was peripheral blood mononuclear cells (PBMCs), taken at new diagnosis, from a patient treated with antithyroid drugs. The chain is built from TRBV11-2 and TRBJ2-7; D perhaps matches TRBD2 (6 bases). The J call may be in error: the DNA end matches TRBJ2-6 better. CDR3 in DNA: TGTGCCAGCAGCTTAGAAAGAGGTGGGGGGGTCCTGACTTTC. Amino acid sequence: CASSLERGGGVLTF.